A selection of T cell receptor beta chains follows, all from one sample in a study of graft-versus-host responses after intestinal transplantation. Assay used: immunoSEQ multiplex PCR; TCRdb lists only in-frame clones, some missing. The sample has around 97,000 clones, 80% to 95% seen once. Their recognized antigens are unknown. This sample comprised unstimulated CD8+ T cells sorted from spleen or lymph node cells, obtained before intestinal transplant. The receptors here all came from a human donor who received an intestinal transplant. The CDR3 runs from the conserved cysteine through the conserved F or W. The D gene is left open where the match is weak. Part of the rows lack a size; the others show once, few, many or a class for expanded clones.

CDR3 DNA: TGCGCCAGCAGCCAAGGGCTAACAGGGGGGGACATTCAGTACTTC
CDR3 protein: CASSQGLTGGDIQYF
V gene: TRBV4-1
D gene: .
clone size: .
J gene: TRBJ2-4

CDR3 DNA: TGTGCCAGCGTGCAGGGGGCACATGAGCAGTTCTTC
CDR3 protein: CASVQGAHEQFF
V gene: TRBV6-1
D gene: TRBD1
clone size: .
J gene: TRBJ2-1

CDR3 DNA: TGTGCCAGCAGCCAAGAGGTTCAGGGAACCGGGGAGCTGTTTTTT
CDR3 protein: CASSQEVQGTGELFF
V gene: TRBV14
D gene: .
clone size: .
J gene: TRBJ2-2

CDR3 DNA: TGTGCCAGCAGTACCGGGACAGGGCTCGACGAGCAGTACTTC
CDR3 protein: CASSTGTGLDEQYF
V gene: TRBV6-1
D gene: TRBD1
clone size: few
J gene: TRBJ2-7

CDR3 DNA: TGTGCCAGCAGTTACTCAGGACCGATTGAAGCTTTCTTT
CDR3 protein: CASSYSGPIEAFF
V gene: TRBV6-6
D gene: .
clone size: .
J gene: TRBJ1-1

CDR3 DNA: TGCAGCGTTAATGGACAGGGAAACATTCAGTACTTC
CDR3 protein: CSVNGQGNIQYF
V gene: TRBV29-1
D gene: TRBD1
clone size: .
J gene: TRBJ2-4

CDR3 DNA: TGTGCCAGCAGCGACCCTGGAGGTGAGGGGTCCTACGAGCAGTACTTC
CDR3 protein: CASSDPGGEGSYEQYF
V gene: TRBV9
D gene: .
clone size: once
J gene: TRBJ2-7

CDR3 DNA: TGTGCCAGCCGAGGGGACCATGAAAAACTGTTTTTT
CDR3 protein: CASRGDHEKLFF
V gene: TRBV7-9
D gene: .
clone size: .
J gene: TRBJ1-4

CDR3 DNA: TGTGCCAGCAGACGGAATGGGAGGGCCCAGCCCCAGCATTTT
CDR3 protein: CASRRNGRAQPQHF
V gene: TRBV7-6
D gene: .
clone size: .
J gene: TRBJ1-5

CDR3 DNA: TGTGCCAGTAGTAGCGGGGGCACAGATACGCAGTATTTT
CDR3 protein: CASSSGGTDTQYF
V gene: TRBV19
D gene: .
clone size: .
J gene: TRBJ2-3

CDR3 DNA: TGTGCCAGCAGCTTATTCCGACTAGCGGGAAGAGGAGAGACCCAGTACTTC
CDR3 protein: CASSLFRLAGRGETQYF
V gene: TRBV11-3
D gene: TRBD2
clone size: .
J gene: TRBJ2-5

CDR3 DNA: TGTGCCAGTAGTATCACTAGCGGGTTTGGCCACGAGCAGTACTTC
CDR3 protein: CASSITSGFGHEQYF
V gene: TRBV19
D gene: TRBD2
clone size: once
J gene: TRBJ2-7

CDR3 DNA: TGTGCCAGCAGCTTAGTTAGGGGCTCAGAAGCTTTCTTT
CDR3 protein: CASSLVRGSEAFF
V gene: TRBV7-7
D gene: .
clone size: .
J gene: TRBJ1-1

CDR3 DNA: TGTGCCAGCGCGGGGGGCTGGACAGATACGCAGTATTTT
CDR3 protein: CASAGGWTDTQYF
V gene: TRBV14
D gene: TRBD2
clone size: .
J gene: TRBJ2-3